This passage covers 32 T cell receptor beta chains from one sample sequenced in a study of radiotherapy plus CTLA-4 blockade in lung cancer (dated by TCRdb to 2016 to 2018). To prepare the library, the immunoSEQ multiplex PCR assay was applied. This is the immuneACCESS table as TCRdb keeps it, with only in-frame sequences that have V and J called. A part of the clones is gone; compared with another copy, unresolved V genes explain less than half, and the rest is unexplained. This sample comprises 35,000 to 50,000 clones, 73% of them detected only once. The ten most abundant clones make up 3% to 4.5% of the sample. Material: peripheral blood, obtained from a patient treated with radiotherapy plus ipilimumab. All receptors derive from a human donor with non-small cell lung cancer who had a complete response to radiotherapy plus ipilimumab.

This sequence joins TRBV18 and TRBJ1-4; D is possibly TRBD1 (5 bases). Germline V gene sequence: CDR1 KGHSH, CDR2 LQKENI. The CDR3 has 18 amino acids. The V end was cut by 1 base, the J end by 0 bases, with 15 bases between. Here the CDR3 DNA reads TGTGCCAGCTCACCACAGGAAGGGGCCGCTGCAACTAATGAAAAACTGTTTTTT. This encodes CASSPQEGAAATNEKLFF.

This rearrangement joins TRBV27 to TRBJ2-7; D is possibly TRBD2 (6 bases). The CDR3 is 15 residues long. Germline V gene sequence: CDR1 MNHEY, CDR2 SMNVEV (reference sequence). V was pared by 6 bases and J by 3 bases, with 18 bases between. CDR3 region: CASSPFWAGNYEQYF. The CDR3 DNA sequence: TGTGCCAGCAGCCCATTTTGGGCGGGGAACTACGAGCAGTACTTC.

The chain links TRBV7-8 to TRBJ1-5; 9 bases map to TRBD1. V dropped 5 bases and J dropped 1; count of bases not matched to a gene: 12. CDR3 length: 18 residues. Germline V gene sequence: CDR1 SGHVS, CDR2 FQNEAQ. The CDR3 bases are TGTGCCAGCAGCCGCAAAGGACAGGGGCGGGTAAGCAATCAGCCCCAGCATTTT. It specifies CASSRKGQGRVSNQPQHF.

The chain is built from TRBV30 and TRBJ1-2; D might be TRBD1 (5 bases). Germline CDR1 and CDR2: GTSNPN and SVGIG (reference sequence). Between the trimmed V and J ends, which lost 5 bases and 4 bases, there was a span of 14 bases. The CDR3 is 13 residues long. CDR3 DNA: TGTGCCTGGGCGGGACGGCCCGTCTATGGCTACACCTTC. It translates to CAWAGRPVYGYTF.

The chain uses TRBV5-1 and TRBJ1-1; 10 bases agree with TRBD1. The germline gives CDR1 SGHRS, CDR2 YFSETQ. The ends lost 4 bases at V and 6 bases at J; junction bases unmatched: 6. The CDR3 loop spans 14 amino acids. CDR3: CASSRGQGGAEAFF. For the CDR3, the DNA is TGCGCCAGCAGCCGCGGACAGGGGGGCGCTGAAGCTTTCTTT.

The chain joins TRBV6-6 to TRBJ1-4, with 11 bases lining up with TRBD1. The CDR3 loop spans 15 amino acids. Unmatched junction bases numbered 6, after V lost 6 bases and J lost 6 bases. The germline V gene has CDR1 MNHNY and CDR2 SVGAGI (reference sequence). The CDR3 loop reads CASSPPGQGDEKLFF. CDR3 DNA sequence: TGTGCCAGCAGCCCTCCGGGACAGGGGGATGAAAAACTGTTTTTT.

The chain uses TRBV18 and TRBJ2-3; 9 bases align to TRBD2. CDR3 length: 16 amino acids. Germline assignment: CDR1 KGHSH and CDR2 LQKENI. J was trimmed by 3 bases and V by 3 bases; bases with no gene match: 7. CDR3 protein: CASSPLDSGRTDTQYF. For the CDR3, the DNA is TGTGCCAGCTCACCGTTGGATAGCGGGAGAACAGATACGCAGTATTTT.

V and J are TRBV7-9 and TRBJ2-2; D perhaps matches TRBD2 (6 bases). The CDR3 spans 15 residues. Trimming shortened V by 4 bases and J by 7 bases, and 16 bases separated the two germline ends. Germline V gives CDR1 SEHNR, CDR2 FQNEAQ (reference sequence). The CDR3 DNA sequence: TGTGCCAGCAGCTACAGACTAGGAGGAGACGGGGAGCTGTTTTTT. Amino acids: CASSYRLGGDGELFF.

On this clone itself: Mismatch with germline at one junction end may stem from a read error. This chain joins TRBV4-3 and TRBJ1-6; D remains unclear. The CDR3 has 14 amino acids. Germline CDR1 and CDR2: LGHNA and YSLEER. CDR3 in DNA: TGCGCTAGCAGCTTAGGCAGGAATAATTCACCCCTCCACTTT. It is translated as CASSLGRNNSPLHF.

The chain has TRBV6-5 and TRBJ1-6, with D perhaps matching TRBD1 (6 bases). Germline V lookup: CDR1 MNHEY, CDR2 SVGAGI. V lost 6 bases and J lost 6, with 9 bases in between. CDR3 length: 13 residues. DNA for the CDR3: TGTGCCAGCAGCTTCAGGGGTAATTCACCCCTCCACTTT. Translated, it gives CASSFRGNSPLHF.

The DNA of the CDR3 is TGTGCCAGTAATACCCTGTGGCAGGGCCACGAGCAGTACTTC. Translated: CASNTLWQGHEQYF. The J gene is TRBJ2-5, the V gene TRBV6-5, with a possible D match to TRBD1 (5 bases). TRBJ2-7 matches the DNA end more closely, so the J call is doubtful. The CDR3 is 14 amino acids. Germline values: CDR1 MNHEY, CDR2 SVGAGI.

The chain combines TRBV7-6 with TRBJ1-1, with TRBD1 matching over 10 bases. CDR1 and CDR2 from the germline V gene are SGHVS and FNYEAQ. The V and J ends lost 2 bases and 0 bases, in that order; junction bases with no gene match: 6. The CDR3 totals 17 residues. The CDR3 here is CASSLRQGARMNTEAFF. The CDR3 DNA reads TGTGCCAGCAGCTTAAGACAGGGGGCCCGAATGAACACTGAAGCTTTCTTT.

In this sample, this clone turned up once. The chain recombines TRBV28 with TRBJ2-3; 7 bases match TRBD2. The CDR3 spans 15 residues. Per germline, CDR1 MDHEN and CDR2 SYDVKM. V lost 2 bases to trimming and J lost 3 bases; unmatched junction nucleotides: 5. The chain's CDR3 is CASSLAGARTDTQYF. CDR3 coding DNA: TGTGCCAGCAGTTTAGCGGGAGCTCGGACAGATACGCAGTATTTT. The complete variable domain, with remaining parts taken from reference TRBV28 and TRBJ2-3, reads DVKVTQSSRYLVKRTGEKVFLECVQDMDHENMFWYRQDPGLGLRLIYFSYDVKMKEKGDIPEGYSVSREKKERFSLILESASTNQTSMYLCASSLAGARTDTQYFGPGTRLTVL.

The rearrangement joins TRBV5-6 to TRBJ2-3; TRBD2 is a possible D gene (6 bases). V gave up 0 bases and J gave up 6 bases, with 14 bases separating them. The CDR3 spans 15 residues. Per the germline V gene, CDR1 is SGHDT and CDR2 is YYEEEE. Written as DNA, the CDR3 is TGTGCCAGCAGCTTGGTCGGAGGGCCAGAGGATACGCAGTATTTT. It specifies CASSLVGGPEDTQYF.

V and J are TRBV28 and TRBJ2-2, with D possibly TRBD2 on 7 matching bases. Trimming took 8 bases from V and 1 from J, leaving 14 bases between them. This CDR3 is built from 15 residues. CDR1 is MDHEN, CDR2 SYDVKM, per germline. CDR3 sequence (DNA): TGTGCCAGCCAAGGGGGGGGGAAGAACACCGGGGAGCTGTTTTTT. Translated: CASQGGGKNTGELFF.

This sequence joins TRBV12-5 and TRBJ2-1; TRBD2 matches at 8 bases. Germline V lookup: CDR1 LGHNT, CDR2 FRNRAP. CDR3 length equals 14 residues. The junction had 7 bases not matched to a gene; V was cut back by 5 bases and J by 7 bases. The CDR3 is CASGPPGGANEQFF. The DNA for the CDR3 is TGTGCTAGTGGTCCCCCGGGGGGGGCAAATGAGCAGTTCTTC. The variable domain in full, completed from reference TRBV12-5 and TRBJ2-1, reads DARVTQTPRHKVTEMGQEVTMRCQPILGHNTVFWYRQTMMQGLELLAYFRNRAPLDDSGMPKDRFSAEMPDATLATLKIQPSEPRDSAVYFCASGPPGGANEQFFGPGTRLTVL.

The chain employs TRBV28 and TRBJ2-7; 12 bases are shared with TRBD2. This CDR3 has 15 residues. In germline, CDR1 is MDHEN, CDR2 SYDVKM. V lost 6 bases, J lost 7 bases, and 10 bases stayed unmatched. This CDR3 is CASSHTGLAGQEQYF. CDR3 nucleotides: TGTGCCAGCAGCCACACGGGACTAGCGGGCCAAGAGCAGTACTTC.

This clone is a singleton in its sample. This chain links TRBV6-1 with TRBJ1-1; the D is unclear. This CDR3 has 13 amino acids. The V and J ends lost 2 bases and 6 bases respectively, with 10 bases between them. The germline V gene encodes CDR1 MNHNS and CDR2 SASEGT. In DNA form, the CDR3 reads TGTGCCAGCAGTGAAATCGTGGCGGCTGAAGCTTTCTTT. It is translated as CASSEIVAAEAFF.

This clone was detected only once. J is TRBJ2-3 and V is TRBV5-1; D remains ambiguous. The CDR3 runs 14 residues. Trimming took 4 bases from V and 3 from J, leaving 12 bases between them. Germline CDR1 is SGHRS and CDR2 is YFSETQ. This CDR3 is CASSVHPSTDTQYF. The CDR3 DNA reads as TGCGCCAGCAGCGTGCACCCTAGTACAGATACGCAGTATTTT.

The chain carries TRBV2 and TRBJ1-1; 9 nucleotides line up with TRBD1. Per the germline V gene, CDR1 is SNHLY and CDR2 is FYNNEI. The CDR3 is 12 amino acids. The V gene end was trimmed by 4 bases and the J gene end by 7 bases; junction bases not matched to a gene: 1. The DNA for the CDR3 is TGTGCCAGCAGTGGGACAGGGGTTGAAGCTTTCTTT. Translation gives CASSGTGVEAFF.

CDR3 sequence reads: CATSRGQGDTQYF. The CDR3 DNA reads TGTGCCACCAGCAGAGGACAGGGAGATACGCAGTATTTT. The chain carries TRBV15 and TRBJ2-3, with TRBD1 matching 7 bases. V was pared by 1 base and J by 5 bases, with 0 bases of the junction left unmatched. CDR1 is LNHNV and CDR2 is YYDKDF in the germline V gene (reference sequence). CDR3 length: 13 residues.

The chain is built from TRBV6-5 and TRBJ2-7; 7 bases are shared with TRBD1. This CDR3 contains 13 residues. Germline V gene lookup returns CDR1 MNHEY and CDR2 SVGAGI. V lost 1 base, J lost 7 bases, and 4 bases stayed unmatched. The CDR3 protein is CASSYYRGWEQYF. The CDR3 DNA reads as TGTGCCAGCAGTTACTACAGGGGCTGGGAGCAGTACTTC.

The V call is TRBV18, the J call TRBJ2-7; D call uncertain. CDR3 size: 13 residues. V lost 4 bases to trimming and J lost 6 bases, with 13 bases between them. CDR1 KGHSH and CDR2 LQKENI come from the germline V gene. CDR3: CASSLSPRIEQYF. In DNA form, the CDR3 reads TGTGCCAGCTCACTTTCCCCTAGAATCGAGCAGTACTTC.

J is TRBJ2-3 and V is TRBV30, with a possible D match to TRBD1 (6 bases). The CDR3 length is 12 residues. CDR1 is GTSNPN and CDR2 is SVGIG in the germline V gene (reference sequence). The germline V and J ends were trimmed by 4 bases and 2 bases, with 7 bases remaining between them. CDR3 loop: CAWNRVTDTQYF. The CDR3 region has the DNA TGTGCCTGGAACAGGGTCACAGATACGCAGTATTTT.

This rearrangement joins TRBV6-1 to TRBJ2-3, with D unresolved. Germline loops: CDR1 MNHNS, CDR2 SASEGT. The V end was cut by 1 base, the J end by 4 bases, with 9 bases between. The CDR3 runs 14 residues. CDR3 nucleotide sequence: TGTGCCAGCAGTGAAGGGCAGGTGGCAGATACGCAGTATTTT. This sequence encodes CASSEGQVADTQYF.

CDR3 coding DNA: TGCGCCAGCAGCTTTACTACAGGGGGGGTGAGCTACGAGCAGTACTTC. Encoded protein: CASSFTTGGVSYEQYF. This chain joins TRBV5-1 and TRBJ2-7; TRBD1 is a possible D gene (8 bases). The germline V gene has CDR1 SGHRS and CDR2 YFSETQ. This CDR3 has 16 residues. The V gene lost 2 bases and the J gene lost 3 bases, with 18 bases spanning the gap.

The chain recombines TRBV6-5 with TRBJ1-5, with 8 bases matching TRBD1. The CDR3 is 15 residues long. CDR1 and CDR2 from the germline V gene are MNHEY and SVGAGI. V lost 8 bases, J lost 0 bases, and 6 bases stayed unmatched. The CDR3 DNA is TGTGCCAGCCGAAAGGGACAGGTTAGCAATCAGCCCCAGCATTTT. As protein: CASRKGQVSNQPQHF.

The gene calls are TRBV28 and TRBJ2-7; 9 nucleotides match TRBD1. Trimming at V came to 3 bases and at J to 2 bases, leaving 8 bases not matched to a gene. The germline V gene has CDR1 MDHEN and CDR2 SYDVKM. CDR3 size: 16 residues. The CDR3 DNA reads TGTGCCAGCAGTTTTCTTGGGACAGGGACCGCCTACGAGCAGTACTTC. It codes for CASSFLGTGTAYEQYF. Together with reference TRBV28 and TRBJ2-7, the CDR3 gives the full variable domain: DVKVTQSSRYLVKRTGEKVFLECVQDMDHENMFWYRQDPGLGLRLIYFSYDVKMKEKGDIPEGYSVSREKKERFSLILESASTNQTSMYLCASSFLGTGTAYEQYFGPGTRLTVT.

The sample holds a few counts of this clone. This chain connects TRBV7-2 to TRBJ2-4; 12 bases match TRBD2. V was clipped by 1 base and J by 5 bases; unmatched bases: 12. Germline CDR1 and CDR2: SGHTA and FQGNSA. CDR3 size: 19 residues. The DNA of the CDR3 is TGTGCCAGCAGCTTAGTGGCCCTTGGACTAGCGGGAAAAGAAAACATTCAGTACTTC. It specifies CASSLVALGLAGKENIQYF.

This clone was seen just once. This sequence joins TRBV20-1 and TRBJ2-7, with D hard to call. Trimming took off 2 bases at V and 3 bases at J, with 5 bases between the two ends. The CDR3 is 11 residues long. The germline CDR1 and CDR2 sequences are DFQATT and SNEGSKA (reference sequence). CDR3 amino acids: CSARYNYEQYF. The CDR3 nucleotides read TGCAGTGCTAGATACAACTACGAGCAGTACTTC.

The chain links TRBV28 to TRBJ1-4; no clear D gene. CDR1 is MDHEN, CDR2 SYDVKM, per germline. The CDR3 sequence is 14 residues long. V lost 2 bases to trimming and J lost 5 bases, with 9 bases between them. DNA of the CDR3: TGTGCCAGCAGTTTAGGCAGTCCAAATGAAAAACTGTTTTTT. Translation gives CASSLGSPNEKLFF.

The chain joins TRBV5-1 to TRBJ1-2, with 9 nucleotides matching TRBD1. Germline V gene sequence: CDR1 SGHRS, CDR2 YFSETQ. The ends lost 4 bases at V and 1 base at J; junction bases unmatched: 8. There are 16 residues in the CDR3. The CDR3 region has the DNA TGCGCCAGCAGCCCAACACAGGGGGCTGGTAACTATGGCTACACCTTC. It yields the protein CASSPTQGAGNYGYTF.